The clone carrying this T cell receptor beta chain was seen a few times. Antigen unknown. The data are from a study of response to subunit inactivated influenza vaccine. The CDR3 runs to 13 residues. Trimming took 4 bases from V and 5 from J, leaving 11 bases between them. Study-level results: The authors suggested that few new T cells are recruited per seasonal influenza vaccination.

TCRdb analysed the RT-PCR reads with MiXCR anew, one entry per CDR3 protein. Of about 800,000 distinct CDR3 sequences in the sample, 21% were seen once. The gene calls are TRBV12-3 or TRBV12-4 and TRBJ1-1; D is uncertain. This clonotype was sampled from a man aged 50 to 60 who received an inactivated influenza vaccine. This specimen consisted of PBMCs from blood, obtained less than 6 days after vaccination. CDR3 bases: TGTGCCAGCAGTTGGGTTGCGGGTACTGAAGCTTTCTTT. Residues: CASSWVAGTEAFF.